The clone carrying this T cell receptor (beta chain) has at least ten counts. The antigen remains undetermined. With 10-nucleotide random UMIs, 5'RACE was used to make the cDNA. TCRdb reanalysed the 5' RACE reads using MiXCR and keeps one entry per CDR3 protein. The table lists 120,000 or so distinct CDR3 sequences, more than 2.5% of them singletons. The CDR3 is 19 amino acids. The germline gives CDR1 MDHEN, CDR2 SYDVKM. Trimming took 1 base from V and 0 from J; bases not matched to a gene: 9. The record originates from a study of neurological immune-mediated disorders. Study-wide findings and caveats: Phylogenetic grouping assigned the repertoires of 18 of 34 multiple sclerosis patients to a single related-CDR3 cluster, which may represent a signature.

The V gene is TRBV28, the J gene TRBJ1-6; TRBD1 agrees at 7 bases. The sample consisted of PBMCs. The TCR originated in a woman in her thirties with multiple sclerosis. The CDR3 sequence is CASSLFRTGGSSYNSPLHF. The CDR3 DNA is TGTGCCAGCAGTTTATTCCGGACAGGCGGAAGCTCCTATAATTCACCCCTCCACTTT.